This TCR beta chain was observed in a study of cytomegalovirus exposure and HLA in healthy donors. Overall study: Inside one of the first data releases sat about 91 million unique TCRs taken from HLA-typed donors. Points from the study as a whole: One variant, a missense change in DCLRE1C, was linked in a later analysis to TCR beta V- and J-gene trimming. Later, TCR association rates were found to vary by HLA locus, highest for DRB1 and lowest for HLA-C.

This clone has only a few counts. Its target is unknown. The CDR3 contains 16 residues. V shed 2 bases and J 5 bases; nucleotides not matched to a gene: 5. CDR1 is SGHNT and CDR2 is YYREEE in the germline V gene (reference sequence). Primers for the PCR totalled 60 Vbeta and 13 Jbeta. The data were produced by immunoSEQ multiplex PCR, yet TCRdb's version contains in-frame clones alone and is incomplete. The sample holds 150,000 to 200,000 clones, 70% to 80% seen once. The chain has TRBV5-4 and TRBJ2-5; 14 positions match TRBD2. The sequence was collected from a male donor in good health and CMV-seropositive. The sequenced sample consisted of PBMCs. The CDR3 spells CASSLGLAGGEETQYF. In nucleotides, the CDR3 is TGTGCCAGCAGCTTAGGACTAGCGGGGGGTGAGGAGACCCAGTACTTC.